The text below deals with one T cell receptor (beta chain). The sample is drawn from a study of shared clonotypes between healthy human individuals. This CDR3 spans 16 amino acids. Trimming took 0 bases from V and 6 from J, leaving 14 bases between them. From germline, CDR1 is MGHRA and CDR2 YSYEKL. Clones were sequenced by immunoSEQ multiplex PCR, and TCRdb holds only the in-frame ones, with some missing. The sample consists of over 700,000 clones, about two thirds of them appearing once. Source material: memory CD4+ T cells sorted from blood. The sample's subset: CD45RA-negative fraction. The rearrangement joins TRBV4-1 to TRBJ2-2, with D perhaps TRBD1 (6 bases). This clonotype was sampled from a woman between 25 and 40 years old in good health. The CDR3 loop is CASSQESYRVAGELFF. The CDR3, as DNA: TGCGCCAGCAGCCAAGAGTCGTACAGGGTTGCCGGGGAGCTGTTTTTT.